These T cell receptor beta chains were read from a single sample in a study of glioma-infiltrating T cells after dendritic cell vaccination. Here immunoSEQ multiplex PCR was the method, and the copy in TCRdb shows in-frame clones only, minus some. In the table there are roughly 85,000 clones, about 85% of which are singletons. Here the sequenced sample was blood, taken after dendritic cell vaccination. The receptors come from a human donor with glioblastoma. CDR3s include the opening cysteine and the closing phenylalanine or tryptophan. Fields, in order: D gene, V gene, clone size, J gene, CDR3 protein, CDR3 DNA. A D gene is named only where the DNA matches it firmly. For some rows the clone size is stated as once, few or many, or as a class when expanded; others skip it.

d_gene: .; v_gene: TRBV25-1; abundance: .; j_gene: TRBJ2-7; CDR3aa: CASSEDTRAYF; CDR3nt: TGTGCCAGCAGTGAGGACACACGAGCGTACTTC
d_gene: TRBD1; v_gene: TRBV19; abundance: few; j_gene: TRBJ2-7; CDR3aa: CASSPGTGHEQYF; CDR3nt: TGTGCCAGTAGCCCAGGGACAGGGCACGAGCAGTACTTC
d_gene: .; v_gene: TRBV2; abundance: .; j_gene: TRBJ2-6; CDR3aa: CASSEAQGIYLSGANVLTF; CDR3nt: TGTGCCAGCAGTGAAGCGCAGGGAATCTATCTCTCTGGGGCCAACGTCCTGACTTTC
d_gene: TRBD1; v_gene: TRBV7-6; abundance: .; j_gene: TRBJ2-7; CDR3aa: CASSPGTGSYEQYF; CDR3nt: TGTGCCAGCAGCCCCGGGACAGGATCCTACGAGCAGTACTTC
d_gene: .; v_gene: TRBV29-1; abundance: .; j_gene: TRBJ2-7; CDR3aa: CSVGIQGGSYEQYF; CDR3nt: TGCAGCGTTGGAATACAGGGTGGGTCCTACGAGCAGTACTTC
d_gene: TRBD2; v_gene: TRBV27; abundance: .; j_gene: TRBJ2-2; CDR3aa: CASNLLAGGPTGELFF; CDR3nt: TGTGCCAGCAACCTATTAGCGGGGGGGCCCACCGGGGAGCTGTTTTTT
d_gene: .; v_gene: TRBV5-4; abundance: few; j_gene: TRBJ1-2; CDR3aa: CASSLEARGPGYGYTF; CDR3nt: TGTGCCAGCAGCTTGGAGGCCAGGGGTCCAGGGTATGGCTACACCTTC
d_gene: TRBD1; v_gene: TRBV6-4; abundance: .; j_gene: TRBJ2-2; CDR3aa: CASSAGQANTGELFF; CDR3nt: TGTGCCAGCAGTGCCGGACAGGCGAACACCGGGGAGCTGTTTTTT
d_gene: .; v_gene: TRBV11-2; abundance: .; j_gene: TRBJ1-2; CDR3aa: CASSLDQLGDRQYGYTF; CDR3nt: TGTGCCAGCAGCTTAGATCAATTAGGAGACAGGCAATATGGCTACACCTTC
d_gene: .; v_gene: TRBV30; abundance: .; j_gene: TRBJ1-5; CDR3aa: CAWSLGQNSNQPQHF; CDR3nt: TGTGCCTGGAGCCTTGGACAAAATAGCAATCAGCCCCAGCATTTT
d_gene: TRBD2; v_gene: TRBV27; abundance: .; j_gene: TRBJ2-3; CDR3aa: CASAGRGASGYTDTQYF; CDR3nt: TGTGCCAGCGCTGGCCGAGGTGCTAGCGGATACACAGATACGCAGTATTTT
d_gene: .; v_gene: TRBV27; abundance: once; j_gene: TRBJ2-5; CDR3aa: CASRTWAREESRETQYF; CDR3nt: TGTGCCAGCAGGACCTGGGCGAGGGAGGAAAGTAGAGAGACCCAGTACTTC
d_gene: TRBD1; v_gene: TRBV7-9; abundance: .; j_gene: TRBJ2-7; CDR3aa: CASSSPRTGSYEQYF; CDR3nt: TGTGCCAGCAGCTCACCTCGGACAGGGTCCTACGAGCAGTACTTC
d_gene: .; v_gene: TRBV11-1; abundance: few; j_gene: TRBJ1-1; CDR3aa: CASSSQVNTEAFF; CDR3nt: TGTGCCAGCAGTTCACAGGTGAACACTGAAGCTTTCTTT
d_gene: TRBD1; v_gene: TRBV9; abundance: .; j_gene: TRBJ2-1; CDR3aa: CASSRDSYNEQFF; CDR3nt: TGTGCCAGCAGCCGGGACAGTTACAATGAGCAGTTCTTC
d_gene: .; v_gene: TRBV27; abundance: .; j_gene: TRBJ1-2; CDR3aa: CASSTLAARANYGYTF; CDR3nt: TGTGCCAGCAGTACCCTAGCGGCCAGAGCTAACTATGGCTACACCTTC
d_gene: TRBD2; v_gene: TRBV5-1; abundance: .; j_gene: TRBJ2-7; CDR3aa: CASSGNSGASSYEQYF; CDR3nt: TGCGCCAGCAGCGGGAATAGCGGGGCAAGCTCCTACGAGCAGTACTTC
d_gene: TRBD1; v_gene: TRBV7-9; abundance: .; j_gene: TRBJ1-5; CDR3aa: CASTTGQNNQPQHF; CDR3nt: TGTGCCAGCACCACGGGACAGAATAATCAGCCCCAGCATTTT
d_gene: TRBD1; v_gene: TRBV9; abundance: .; j_gene: TRBJ1-6; CDR3aa: CASSPEGQGVNSPLHF; CDR3nt: TGTGCCAGCAGCCCAGAGGGACAGGGAGTAAATTCACCCCTCCACTTT
d_gene: TRBD1; v_gene: TRBV27; abundance: .; j_gene: TRBJ1-2; CDR3aa: CASRTTGGGDGYTF; CDR3nt: TGTGCCAGCAGGACGACAGGGGGCGGGGATGGCTACACCTTC
d_gene: .; v_gene: TRBV6-1; abundance: once; j_gene: TRBJ1-3; CDR3aa: CASSEELYSGNTIYF; CDR3nt: TGTGCCAGCAGTGAAGAGCTCTACTCTGGAAACACCATATATTTT
d_gene: .; v_gene: TRBV29-1; abundance: .; j_gene: TRBJ2-3; CDR3aa: CSSFGGVSTDTQYF; CDR3nt: TGCAGCTCCTTCGGAGGAGTAAGCACAGATACGCAGTATTTT
d_gene: .; v_gene: TRBV28; abundance: .; j_gene: TRBJ2-1; CDR3aa: CASSLDRGSYNEQFF; CDR3nt: TGTGCCAGCAGTTTAGATAGGGGCTCCTACAATGAGCAGTTCTTC
d_gene: TRBD1; v_gene: TRBV7-3; abundance: .; j_gene: TRBJ1-1; CDR3aa: CASSYGTGDGTEAFF; CDR3nt: TGTGCCAGCAGCTACGGGACAGGGGACGGCACTGAAGCTTTCTTT
d_gene: .; v_gene: TRBV15; abundance: once; j_gene: TRBJ2-1; CDR3aa: CATSRVSGDEQFF; CDR3nt: TGTGCCACCAGCAGAGTTAGCGGCGATGAGCAGTTCTTC
d_gene: .; v_gene: TRBV18; abundance: once; j_gene: TRBJ1-5; CDR3aa: CASSPLPRSNQPQHF; CDR3nt: TGTGCCAGCTCACCCCTTCCCCGGAGCAATCAGCCCCAGCATTTT
d_gene: .; v_gene: TRBV1; abundance: .; j_gene: TRBJ2-3; CDR3aa: CTSSHCPGNGHTDTQYF; CDR3nt: TGCACCAGCAGCCATTGTCCGGGGAACGGGCACACAGATACGCAGTATTTT
d_gene: .; v_gene: TRBV15; abundance: .; j_gene: TRBJ2-7; CDR3aa: CATSSGYEQYF; CDR3nt: TGTGCCACCAGCAGCGGCTACGAGCAGTACTTC
d_gene: .; v_gene: TRBV28; abundance: .; j_gene: TRBJ1-1; CDR3aa: CASSFGTDTEAFF; CDR3nt: TGTGCCAGCAGTTTCGGTACAGACACTGAAGCTTTCTTT
d_gene: .; v_gene: TRBV30; abundance: .; j_gene: TRBJ2-1; CDR3aa: CAWEPYRDEQFF; CDR3nt: TGTGCCTGGGAACCCTACCGGGATGAGCAGTTCTTC
d_gene: TRBD1; v_gene: TRBV6-1; abundance: .; j_gene: TRBJ1-1; CDR3aa: CASSEALGQGANTEAFF; CDR3nt: TGTGCCAGCAGTGAAGCGCTGGGACAGGGGGCAAATACTGAAGCTTTCTTT
d_gene: .; v_gene: TRBV7-9; abundance: .; j_gene: TRBJ2-2; CDR3aa: CASSSTRGNPGELFF; CDR3nt: TGTGCCAGCAGCTCAACTAGGGGGAATCCCGGGGAGCTGTTTTTT
d_gene: .; v_gene: TRBV7-2; abundance: .; j_gene: TRBJ2-7; CDR3aa: CASSPSFSQSLYEQYF; CDR3nt: TGTGCCAGCAGCCCCTCTTTCTCGCAGTCTCTCTACGAGCAGTACTTC
d_gene: .; v_gene: TRBV5-6; abundance: once; j_gene: TRBJ1-2; CDR3aa: CASSLLRGSYGYTF; CDR3nt: TGTGCCAGCAGCTTGTTGCGGGGAAGCTATGGCTACACCTTC
d_gene: .; v_gene: TRBV29-1; abundance: .; j_gene: TRBJ2-5; CDR3aa: CSVEWSSQPRPGTQYF; CDR3nt: TGCAGCGTTGAATGGTCTAGCCAGCCCCGTCCGGGGACCCAGTACTTC
d_gene: .; v_gene: TRBV5-1; abundance: once; j_gene: TRBJ2-5; CDR3aa: CASSSTGRQETQYF; CDR3nt: TGCGCCAGCAGCTCGACAGGGAGGCAAGAGACCCAGTACTTC
d_gene: TRBD2; v_gene: TRBV9; abundance: .; j_gene: TRBJ2-7; CDR3aa: CASSSSGREGDRYEQYF; CDR3nt: TGTGCCAGCAGCTCGAGTGGGCGGGAGGGGGACCGCTACGAGCAGTACTTC
d_gene: TRBD2; v_gene: TRBV6-5; abundance: .; j_gene: TRBJ2-5; CDR3aa: CASSYDRGVRAQYF; CDR3nt: TGTGCCAGCAGTTACGATCGGGGGGTCCGGGCCCAGTACTTC
d_gene: .; v_gene: TRBV7-7; abundance: .; j_gene: TRBJ2-3; CDR3aa: CASSLSGSTDTQYF; CDR3nt: TGTGCCAGCAGCTTAAGCGGCTCCACAGATACGCAGTATTTT
d_gene: TRBD1; v_gene: TRBV19; abundance: .; j_gene: TRBJ1-2; CDR3aa: CASSIAGRGLNGYTF; CDR3nt: TGTGCCAGTAGTATAGCCGGCAGGGGGCTTAATGGCTACACCTTC
d_gene: TRBD1; v_gene: TRBV7-6; abundance: .; j_gene: TRBJ2-7; CDR3aa: CASSDPRQGNYEQYF; CDR3nt: TGTGCCAGCAGCGACCCCCGACAGGGGAACTACGAGCAGTACTTC
d_gene: TRBD1; v_gene: TRBV7-2; abundance: .; j_gene: TRBJ2-1; CDR3aa: CASSSEQGYEQFF; CDR3nt: TGTGCCAGCAGCTCGGAACAGGGGTATGAGCAGTTCTTC
d_gene: TRBD1; v_gene: TRBV16; abundance: .; j_gene: TRBJ2-6; CDR3aa: CASSPQTGSGANVLTF; CDR3nt: TGTGCCAGCAGCCCCCAGACAGGGTCTGGGGCCAACGTCCTGACTTTC
d_gene: TRBD1; v_gene: TRBV19; abundance: few; j_gene: TRBJ1-4; CDR3aa: CASTWTGGIEKLFF; CDR3nt: TGTGCCAGTACCTGGACAGGGGGAATTGAAAAACTGTTTTTT
d_gene: .; v_gene: TRBV29-1; abundance: .; j_gene: TRBJ1-2; CDR3aa: CSVEGAGTSYGYTF; CDR3nt: TGCAGCGTTGAAGGGGCAGGTACCAGCTATGGCTACACCTTC
d_gene: TRBD1; v_gene: TRBV5-6; abundance: once; j_gene: TRBJ1-3; CDR3aa: CASRKTGGNTIYF; CDR3nt: TGTGCCAGCAGGAAGACAGGGGGAAACACCATATATTTT
d_gene: .; v_gene: TRBV7-9; abundance: few; j_gene: TRBJ1-5; CDR3aa: CASSRGDPSNQPQHF; CDR3nt: TGTGCCAGCAGCCGCGGGGACCCTAGCAATCAGCCCCAGCATTTT
d_gene: .; v_gene: TRBV7-2; abundance: .; j_gene: TRBJ2-7; CDR3aa: CASSQGVGHNVYEQYF; CDR3nt: TGTGCCAGCAGCCAAGGGGTAGGGCACAACGTCTACGAGCAGTACTTC
d_gene: .; v_gene: TRBV27; abundance: .; j_gene: TRBJ2-7; CDR3aa: CASSLFSMAGGASYEQYF; CDR3nt: TGTGCCAGCAGTTTATTTTCCATGGCCGGCGGGGCCTCCTACGAGCAGTACTTC
d_gene: .; v_gene: TRBV6-5; abundance: few; j_gene: TRBJ2-1; CDR3aa: CASSNLDRIWNEQFF; CDR3nt: TGTGCCAGCAGTAACTTGGACAGAATCTGGAATGAGCAGTTCTTC
d_gene: .; v_gene: TRBV7-6; abundance: .; j_gene: TRBJ2-3; CDR3aa: CASSFGRGASTDTQYF; CDR3nt: TGTGCCAGCAGCTTTGGGCGGGGAGCTAGCACAGATACGCAGTATTTT
d_gene: TRBD2; v_gene: TRBV7-9; abundance: .; j_gene: TRBJ2-7; CDR3aa: CASSLGASGATYEQYF; CDR3nt: TGTGCCAGCAGCTTAGGGGCTAGCGGGGCAACCTACGAGCAGTACTTC